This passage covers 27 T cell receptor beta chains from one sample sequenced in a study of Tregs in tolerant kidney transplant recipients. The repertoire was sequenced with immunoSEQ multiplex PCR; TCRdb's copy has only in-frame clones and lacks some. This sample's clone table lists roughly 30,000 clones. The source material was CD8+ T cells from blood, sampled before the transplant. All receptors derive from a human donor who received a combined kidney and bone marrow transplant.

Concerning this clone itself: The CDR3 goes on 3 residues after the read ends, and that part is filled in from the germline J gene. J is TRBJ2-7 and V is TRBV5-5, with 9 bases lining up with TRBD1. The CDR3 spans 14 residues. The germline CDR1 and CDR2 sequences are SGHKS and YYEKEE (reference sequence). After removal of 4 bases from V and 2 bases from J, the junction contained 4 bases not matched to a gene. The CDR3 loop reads CASSHGTGTYEQYF. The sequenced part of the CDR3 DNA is TGTGCCAGCAGCCATGGGACAGGGACCTACGAG.

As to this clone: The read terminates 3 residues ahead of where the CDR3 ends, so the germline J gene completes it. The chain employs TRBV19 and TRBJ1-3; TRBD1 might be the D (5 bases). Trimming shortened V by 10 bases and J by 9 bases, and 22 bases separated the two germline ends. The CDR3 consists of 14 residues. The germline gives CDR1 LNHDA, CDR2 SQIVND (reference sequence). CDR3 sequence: CATSAGTDGSTIYF. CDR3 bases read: TGTGCCACCTCCGCGGGGACGGATGGTAGCACC.

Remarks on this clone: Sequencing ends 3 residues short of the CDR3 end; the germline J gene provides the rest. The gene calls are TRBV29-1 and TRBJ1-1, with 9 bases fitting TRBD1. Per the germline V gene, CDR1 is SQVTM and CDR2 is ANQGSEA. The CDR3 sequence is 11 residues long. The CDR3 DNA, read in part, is TGCAGCGCCGACAGGGGGGTTGAC. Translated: CSADRGVD. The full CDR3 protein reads CSADRGVDAFF.

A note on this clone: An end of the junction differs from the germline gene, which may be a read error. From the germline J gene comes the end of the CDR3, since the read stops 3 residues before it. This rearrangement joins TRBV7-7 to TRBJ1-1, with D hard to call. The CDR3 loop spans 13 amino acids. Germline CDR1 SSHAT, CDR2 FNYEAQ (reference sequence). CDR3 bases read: TGTGCTAGCAGCTTTACAGTGAACACTGAA. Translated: CASSFTVNTE. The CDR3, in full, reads CASSFTVNTEAFF.

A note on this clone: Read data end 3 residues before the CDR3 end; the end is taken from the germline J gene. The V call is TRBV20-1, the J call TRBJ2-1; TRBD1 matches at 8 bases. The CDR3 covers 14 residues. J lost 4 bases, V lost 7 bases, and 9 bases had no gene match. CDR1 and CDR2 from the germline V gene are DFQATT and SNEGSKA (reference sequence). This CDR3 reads CSETGQESYNEQFF. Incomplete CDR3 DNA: TGCAGTGAGACGGGACAGGAGAGTTACAATGAG.

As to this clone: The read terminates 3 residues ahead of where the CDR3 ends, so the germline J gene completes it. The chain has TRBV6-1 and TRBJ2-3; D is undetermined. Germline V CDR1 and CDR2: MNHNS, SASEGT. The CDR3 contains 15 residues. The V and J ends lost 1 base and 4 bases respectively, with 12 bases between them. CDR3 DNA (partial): TGTGCCAGCAGTGAAGTGTGGGCCGAGTCAGATACG. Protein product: CASSEVWAESDT. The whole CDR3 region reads CASSEVWAESDTQYF.

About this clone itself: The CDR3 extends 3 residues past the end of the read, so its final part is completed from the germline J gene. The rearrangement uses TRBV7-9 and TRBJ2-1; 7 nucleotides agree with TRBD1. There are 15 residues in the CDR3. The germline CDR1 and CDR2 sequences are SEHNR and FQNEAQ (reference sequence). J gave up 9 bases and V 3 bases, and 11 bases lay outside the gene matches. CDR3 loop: CASSFPTGQGREQFF. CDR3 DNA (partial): TGTGCCAGCAGCTTCCCGACAGGGCAGGGGCGTGAG.

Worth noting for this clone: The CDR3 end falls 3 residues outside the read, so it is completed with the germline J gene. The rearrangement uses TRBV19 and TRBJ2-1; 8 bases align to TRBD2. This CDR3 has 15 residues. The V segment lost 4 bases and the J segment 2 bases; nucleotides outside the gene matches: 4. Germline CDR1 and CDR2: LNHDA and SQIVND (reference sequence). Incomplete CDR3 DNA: TGTGCCAGTAGTACCACTAGCGGCGCCTACAATGAG. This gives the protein CASSTTSGAYNE. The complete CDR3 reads CASSTTSGAYNEQFF.

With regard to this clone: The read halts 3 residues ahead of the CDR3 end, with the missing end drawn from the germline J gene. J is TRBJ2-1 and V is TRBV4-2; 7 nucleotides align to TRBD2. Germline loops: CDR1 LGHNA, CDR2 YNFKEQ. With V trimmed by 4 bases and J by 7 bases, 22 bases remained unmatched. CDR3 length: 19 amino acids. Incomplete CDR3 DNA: TGTGCCAGCAGCCCCCCAATCACATCCTTTGGACTAGTTAGTAATGAG. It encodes CASSPPITSFGLVSNE. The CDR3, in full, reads CASSPPITSFGLVSNEQFF.

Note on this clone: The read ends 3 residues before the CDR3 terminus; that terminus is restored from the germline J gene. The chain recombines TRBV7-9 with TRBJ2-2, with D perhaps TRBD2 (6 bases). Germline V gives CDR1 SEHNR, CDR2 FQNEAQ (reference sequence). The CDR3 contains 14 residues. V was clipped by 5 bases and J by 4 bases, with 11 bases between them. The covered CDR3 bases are TGTGCCAGCAGCATGACTAGTTCCACCGGGGAG. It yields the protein CASSMTSSTGE. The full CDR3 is CASSMTSSTGELFF.

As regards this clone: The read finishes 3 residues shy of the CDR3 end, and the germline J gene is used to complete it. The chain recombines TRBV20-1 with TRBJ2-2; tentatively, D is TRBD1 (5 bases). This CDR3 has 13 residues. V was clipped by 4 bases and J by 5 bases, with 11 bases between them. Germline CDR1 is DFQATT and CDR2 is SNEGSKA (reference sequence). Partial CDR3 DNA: TGCAGTGCTACGTCCCACAGGACCGGGGAG. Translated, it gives CSATSHRTGE. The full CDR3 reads CSATSHRTGELFF.

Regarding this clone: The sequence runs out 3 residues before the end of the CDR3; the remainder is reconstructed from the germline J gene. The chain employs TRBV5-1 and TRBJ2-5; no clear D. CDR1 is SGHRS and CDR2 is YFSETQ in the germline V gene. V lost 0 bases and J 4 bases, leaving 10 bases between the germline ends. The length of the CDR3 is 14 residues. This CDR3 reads CASSLAVERETQYF. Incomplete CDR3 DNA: TGCGCCAGCAGCTTGGCCGTAGAGCGAGAGACC.

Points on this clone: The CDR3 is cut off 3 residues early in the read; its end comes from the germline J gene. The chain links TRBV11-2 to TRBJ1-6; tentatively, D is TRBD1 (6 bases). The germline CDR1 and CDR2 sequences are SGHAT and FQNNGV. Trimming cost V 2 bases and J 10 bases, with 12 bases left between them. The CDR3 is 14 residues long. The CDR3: CASSLTGKGSPLHF. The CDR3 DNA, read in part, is TGTGCCAGCAGCTTAACAGGGAAAGGCTCACCC.

The CDR3 loop reads CASSTPGQGLAVRSTDTQYF. CDR3 bases read: TGTGCCAGTAGTACACCGGGACAGGGGCTTGCCGTCCGGAGCACAGATACG. V usage is TRBV19 and J usage is TRBJ2-3; 10 bases align to TRBD1. Read data end 3 residues before the CDR3 end; the end is taken from the germline J gene. This CDR3 comprises 20 residues. Germline V lookup: CDR1 LNHDA, CDR2 SQIVND (reference sequence). J lost 0 bases, V lost 4 bases, and 16 bases had no gene match. The complete variable domain, with remaining parts taken from reference TRBV19 and TRBJ2-3, reads DGGITQSPKYLFRKEGQNVTLSCEQNLNHDAMYWYRQDPGQGLRLIYYSQIVNDFQKGDIAEGYSVSREKKESFPLTVTSAQKNPTAFYLCASSTPGQGLAVRSTDTQYFGPGTRLTVL.

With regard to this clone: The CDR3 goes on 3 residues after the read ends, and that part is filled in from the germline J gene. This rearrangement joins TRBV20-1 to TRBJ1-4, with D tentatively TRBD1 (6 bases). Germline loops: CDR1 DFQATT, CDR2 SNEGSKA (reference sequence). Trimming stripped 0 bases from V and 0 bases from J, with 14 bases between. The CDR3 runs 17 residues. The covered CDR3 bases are TGCAGTGCTAGAGATTACGGGACACATGCAACTAATGAAAAA. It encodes CSARDYGTHATNEK. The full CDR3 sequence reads CSARDYGTHATNEKLFF.

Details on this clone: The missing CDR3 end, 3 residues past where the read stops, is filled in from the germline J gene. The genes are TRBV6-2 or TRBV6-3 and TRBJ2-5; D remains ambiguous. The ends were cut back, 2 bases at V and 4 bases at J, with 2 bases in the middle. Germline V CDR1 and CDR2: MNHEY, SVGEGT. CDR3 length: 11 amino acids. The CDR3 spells CASSYRETQYF. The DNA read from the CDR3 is TGTGCCAGCAGTTACCGAGAGACC.

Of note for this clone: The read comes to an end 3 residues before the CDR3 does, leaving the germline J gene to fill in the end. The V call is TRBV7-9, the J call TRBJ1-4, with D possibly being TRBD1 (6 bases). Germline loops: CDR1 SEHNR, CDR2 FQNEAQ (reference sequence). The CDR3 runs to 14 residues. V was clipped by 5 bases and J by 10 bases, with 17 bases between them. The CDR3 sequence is CASSPTEGVVKLFF. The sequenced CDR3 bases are TGTGCCAGCAGCCCAACAGAGGGGGTTGTAAAA.

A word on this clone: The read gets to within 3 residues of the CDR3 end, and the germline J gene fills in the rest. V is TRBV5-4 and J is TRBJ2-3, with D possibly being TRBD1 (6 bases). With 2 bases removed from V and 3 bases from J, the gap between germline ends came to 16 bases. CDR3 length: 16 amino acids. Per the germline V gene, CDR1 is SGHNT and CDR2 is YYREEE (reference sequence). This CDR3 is CASSLAYQGPTDTQYF. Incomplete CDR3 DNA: TGTGCCAGCAGCTTAGCGTATCAGGGGCCGACAGATACG.

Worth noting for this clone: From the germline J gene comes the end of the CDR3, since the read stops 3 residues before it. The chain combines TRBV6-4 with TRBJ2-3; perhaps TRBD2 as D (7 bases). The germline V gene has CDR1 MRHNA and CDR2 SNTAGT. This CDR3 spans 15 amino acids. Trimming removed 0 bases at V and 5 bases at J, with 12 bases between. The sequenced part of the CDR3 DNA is TGTGCCAGCAGTGACTCTCCAGGGGAGGGAGATACG. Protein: CASSDSPGEGDT. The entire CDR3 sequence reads CASSDSPGEGDTQYF.

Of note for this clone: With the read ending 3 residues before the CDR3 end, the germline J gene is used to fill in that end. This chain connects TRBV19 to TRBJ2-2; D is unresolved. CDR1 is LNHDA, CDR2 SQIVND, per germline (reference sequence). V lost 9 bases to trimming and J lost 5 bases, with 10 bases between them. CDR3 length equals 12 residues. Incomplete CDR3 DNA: TGTGCCAGCTATTCCATGACCGGGGAG. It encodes CASYSMTGE. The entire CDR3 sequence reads CASYSMTGELFF.

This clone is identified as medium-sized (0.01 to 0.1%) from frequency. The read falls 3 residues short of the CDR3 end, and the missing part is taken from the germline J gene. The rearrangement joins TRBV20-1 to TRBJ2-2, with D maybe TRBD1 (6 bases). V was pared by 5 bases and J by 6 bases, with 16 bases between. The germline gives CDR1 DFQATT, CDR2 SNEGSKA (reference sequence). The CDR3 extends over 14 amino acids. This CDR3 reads CSAVKTGPPGELFF. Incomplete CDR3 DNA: TGCAGTGCTGTAAAAACAGGGCCCCCCGGGGAG.

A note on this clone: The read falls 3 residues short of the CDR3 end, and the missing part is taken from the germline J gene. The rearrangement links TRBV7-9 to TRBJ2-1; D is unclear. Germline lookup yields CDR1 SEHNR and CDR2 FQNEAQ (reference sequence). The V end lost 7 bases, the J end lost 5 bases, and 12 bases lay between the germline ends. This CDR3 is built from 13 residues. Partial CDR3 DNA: TGTGCCAGCAAAGAAGCGCGGAACAATGAG. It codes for CASKEARNNE. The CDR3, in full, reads CASKEARNNEQFF.

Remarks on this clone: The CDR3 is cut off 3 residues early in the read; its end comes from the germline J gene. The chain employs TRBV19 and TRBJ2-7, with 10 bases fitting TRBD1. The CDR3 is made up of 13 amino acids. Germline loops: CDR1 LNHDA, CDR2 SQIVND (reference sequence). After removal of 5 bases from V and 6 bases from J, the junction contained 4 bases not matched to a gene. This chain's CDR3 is CASSRRTGGEQYF. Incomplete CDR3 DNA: TGTGCCAGTAGTCGGAGGACAGGGGGCGAG.

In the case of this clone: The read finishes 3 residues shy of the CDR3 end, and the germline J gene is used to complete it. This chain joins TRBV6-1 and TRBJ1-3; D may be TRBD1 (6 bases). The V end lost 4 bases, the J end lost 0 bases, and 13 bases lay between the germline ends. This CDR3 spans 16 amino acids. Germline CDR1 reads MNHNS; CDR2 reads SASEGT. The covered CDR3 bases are TGTGCCAGCAGTGGGTACAGGGCCGACTCTGGAAACACC. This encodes CASSGYRADSGNT. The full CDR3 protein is CASSGYRADSGNTIYF.

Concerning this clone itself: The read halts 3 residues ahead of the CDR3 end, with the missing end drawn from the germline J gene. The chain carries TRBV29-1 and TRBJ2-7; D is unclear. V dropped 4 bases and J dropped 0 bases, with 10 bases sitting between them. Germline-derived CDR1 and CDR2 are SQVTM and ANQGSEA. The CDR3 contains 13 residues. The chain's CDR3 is CSVAGLSSYEQYF. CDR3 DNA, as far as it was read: TGCAGCGTTGCAGGTCTAAGCTCCTACGAG.

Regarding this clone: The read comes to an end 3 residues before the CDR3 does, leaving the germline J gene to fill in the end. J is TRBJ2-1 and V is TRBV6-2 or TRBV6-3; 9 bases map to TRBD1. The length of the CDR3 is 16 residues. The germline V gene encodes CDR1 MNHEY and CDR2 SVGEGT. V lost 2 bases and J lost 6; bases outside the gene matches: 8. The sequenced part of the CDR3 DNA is TGTGCCAGCAGTTACCATAACCGGGACAGGGTCAATGAG. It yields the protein CASSYHNRDRVNE. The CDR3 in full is CASSYHNRDRVNEQFF.

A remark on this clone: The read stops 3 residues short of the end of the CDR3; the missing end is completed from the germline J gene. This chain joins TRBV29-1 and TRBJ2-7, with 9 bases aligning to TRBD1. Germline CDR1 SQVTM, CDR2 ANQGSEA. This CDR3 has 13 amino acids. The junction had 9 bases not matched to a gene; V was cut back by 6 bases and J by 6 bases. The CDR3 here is CSVSPGQGFEQYF. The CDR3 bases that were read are TGCAGCGTGTCTCCGGGACAGGGTTTCGAG.